This record covers a single T cell receptor (beta chain). The antigen it binds to is not known. Qualities for individual bases were not recorded, and no much larger clone is one base off. Whole blood was collected in K2EDTA tubes by collaborating institutions according to the institutions' own protocols. Collaborator samples were shipped for TCRbeta analysis as frozen whole blood, isolated PBMCs, or DNA extracted from either sample type. The CDR3 has 14 amino acids, counting the end cysteine and phenylalanine. Solely the CDR3 DNA is kept, with 42 bases framed from the first base. V is trimmed back by 1 base and J by 7 bases, and the junction contains 5 bases that no gene match accounts for. From a lookup of the germline V gene, CDR1 and CDR2 are SGHTA and FQGNSA. The data were obtained in a study of blood T cell repertoires in COVID-19 (dated by TCRdb to the early 2020s). For the wider study: Samples covering the acute and convalescent phases of COVID-19 were provided by collaborators in the United States, Italy and Spain. The material from the prospective study consisted of cDNA or gDNA derived from T cells, B-cell-depleted T cells, or PBMCs. The dataset comprised deeply sampled blood TCRbeta repertoires from subjects exposed to, actively infected with, or recovered from COVID-19. The repertoires were released in a freely available public database intended as a resource for research on the immune response to SARS-CoV-2. Samples came from the ongoing ImmuneRACE study (first 160 participants) plus 1,254 subjects from 6 global collaborators. A de-identified subject ID, COVID-19 status, age in years and sex were almost always included in the sample metadata. HLA class I and class II types, where available, came from metadata supplied by the sample provider rather than from assay-based typing. General study outcomes and caveats: The quantity of clinical and demographic metadata differed by source and by participant and was supplied without curation.

The immunoSEQ Assay, a bias-controlled multiplex PCR, was used to amplify TCRbeta CDR3 regions from genomic DNA. The paper's data handling went like this. Nucleated cell counts per sample were estimated from amplification of reference gene primers within the assay. To quantify the absolute abundance of each unique TCRbeta CDR3 rearrangement, sequence reads were collapsed and filtered. For each sample, productive Simpson clonality was calculated by taking the square root of Simpson's diversity index across productive rearrangements. TCRdb retrieved this table from immuneACCESS and kept in-frame rearrangements only. Not all clones are present; in checked studies, unresolved V genes account for under half, and no reason is known for the remainder. That table gives V, J and clone size, and the DNA gave D and trimming. Across this sample there are about 93,000 clones, with 80% to 90% seen only once. The ten largest clones add up to roughly a sixth of the sample.

This receptor was taken from a woman of 80 years or more with acute or convalescent COVID-19. The sample was peripheral blood. The rearrangement combines TRBV7-2 with TRBJ1-2; the central 8 bases match TRBD1. The DNA sequence is as follows: TGTGCCAGCAGCTTAGGGCCAGGGGGCGGTGGCTACACCTTC. It translates to CASSLGPGGGGYTF. Beyond the CDR3, the reference TRBV7-2 and TRBJ1-2 genes provide the residues; the full variable domain reads: GAGVSQSPSNKVTEKGKDVELRCDPISGHTALYWYRQSLGQGLEFLIYFQGNSAPDKSGLPSDRFSAERTGGSVSTLTIQRTQQEDSAVYLCASSLGPGGGGYTFGSGTRLTVV.